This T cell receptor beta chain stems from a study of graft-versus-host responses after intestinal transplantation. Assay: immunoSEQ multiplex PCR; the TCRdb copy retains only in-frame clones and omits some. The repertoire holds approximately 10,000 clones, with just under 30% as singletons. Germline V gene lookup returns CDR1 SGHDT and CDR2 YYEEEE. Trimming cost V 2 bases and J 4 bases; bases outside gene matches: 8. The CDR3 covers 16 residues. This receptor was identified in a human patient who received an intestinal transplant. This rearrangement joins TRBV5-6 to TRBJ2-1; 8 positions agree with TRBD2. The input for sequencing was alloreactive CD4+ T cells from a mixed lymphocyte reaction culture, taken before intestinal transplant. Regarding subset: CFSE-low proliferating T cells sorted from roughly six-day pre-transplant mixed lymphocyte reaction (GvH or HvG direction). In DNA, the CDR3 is TGTGCCAGCAGCTTTTTAGCCGGGACTAGGTACAATGAGCAGTTCTTC. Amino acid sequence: CASSFLAGTRYNEQFF.